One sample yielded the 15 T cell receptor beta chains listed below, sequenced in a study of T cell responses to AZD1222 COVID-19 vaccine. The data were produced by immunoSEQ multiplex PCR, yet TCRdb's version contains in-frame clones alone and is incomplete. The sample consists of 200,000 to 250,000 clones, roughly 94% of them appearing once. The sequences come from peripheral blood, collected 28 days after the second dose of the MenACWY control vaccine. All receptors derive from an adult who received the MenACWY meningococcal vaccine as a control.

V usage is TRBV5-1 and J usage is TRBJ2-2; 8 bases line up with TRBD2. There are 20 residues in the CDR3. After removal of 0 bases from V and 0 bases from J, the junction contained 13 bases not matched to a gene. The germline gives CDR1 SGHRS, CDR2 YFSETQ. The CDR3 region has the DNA TGCGCCAGCAGCTTGGAGCCCCCTGGCGCGGGGGGCTCGAACACCGGGGAGCTGTTTTTT. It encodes CASSLEPPGAGGSNTGELFF.

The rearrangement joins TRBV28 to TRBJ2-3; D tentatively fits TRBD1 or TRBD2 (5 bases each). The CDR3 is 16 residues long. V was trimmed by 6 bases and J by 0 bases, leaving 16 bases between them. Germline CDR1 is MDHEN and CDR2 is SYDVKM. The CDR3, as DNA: TGTGCCAGCAGAACCGGGGACCTTAGGAGCACAGATACGCAGTATTTT. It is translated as CASRTGDLRSTDTQYF.

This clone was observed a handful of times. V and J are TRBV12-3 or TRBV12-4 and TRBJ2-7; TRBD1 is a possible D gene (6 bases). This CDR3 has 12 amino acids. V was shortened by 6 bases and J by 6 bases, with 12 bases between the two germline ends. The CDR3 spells CASRLQGAEQYF. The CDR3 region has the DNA TGTGCCAGCAGGTTACAGGGTGCCGAGCAGTACTTC.

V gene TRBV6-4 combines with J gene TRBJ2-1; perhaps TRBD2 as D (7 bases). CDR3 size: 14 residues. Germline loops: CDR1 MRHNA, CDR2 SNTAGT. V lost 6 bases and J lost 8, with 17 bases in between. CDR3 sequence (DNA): TGTGCCAGCAGAGGGGGACTACCCGGGGATGAGCAGTTCTTC. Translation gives CASRGGLPGDEQFF.

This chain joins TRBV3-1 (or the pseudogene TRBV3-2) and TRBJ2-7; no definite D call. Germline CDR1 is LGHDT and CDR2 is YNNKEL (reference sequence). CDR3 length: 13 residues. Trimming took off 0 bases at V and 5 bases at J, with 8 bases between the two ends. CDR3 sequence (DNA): TGTGCCAGCAGCCAAGAAGGTTCCCACGAGCAGTACTTC. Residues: CASSQEGSHEQYF.

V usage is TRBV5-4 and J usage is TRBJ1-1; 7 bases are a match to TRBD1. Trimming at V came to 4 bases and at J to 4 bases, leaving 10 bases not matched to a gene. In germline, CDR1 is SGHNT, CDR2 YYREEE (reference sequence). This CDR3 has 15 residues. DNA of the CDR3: TGTGCCAGCAGCGGGGGACAGTCCCAAGGCACTGAAGCTTTCTTT. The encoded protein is CASSGGQSQGTEAFF.

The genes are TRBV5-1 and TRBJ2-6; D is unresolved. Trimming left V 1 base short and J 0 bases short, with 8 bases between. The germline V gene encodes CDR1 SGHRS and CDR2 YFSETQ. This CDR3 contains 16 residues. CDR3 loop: CASSLSPSSGANVLTF. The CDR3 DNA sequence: TGCGCCAGCAGCTTGAGTCCGTCCTCTGGGGCCAACGTCCTGACTTTC.

The DNA of the CDR3 is TGTGCCAGCAGCGATACAGGGGACCATCAGCCCCAGCATTTT. Protein product: CASSDTGDHQPQHF. The rearrangement uses TRBV9 and TRBJ1-5; TRBD1 agrees at 7 bases. CDR3 length equals 14 residues. Looked up from germline, CDR1 is SGDLS and CDR2 is YYNGEE. With 3 bases clipped from V and 5 bases from J, the junction kept 5 bases outside the gene matches.

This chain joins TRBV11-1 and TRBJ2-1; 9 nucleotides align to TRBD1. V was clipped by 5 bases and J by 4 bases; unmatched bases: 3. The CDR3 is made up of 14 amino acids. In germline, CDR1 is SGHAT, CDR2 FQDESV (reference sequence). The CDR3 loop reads CASSHGQGYNEQFF. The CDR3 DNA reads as TGTGCCAGCAGCCACGGACAGGGGTACAATGAGCAGTTCTTC.

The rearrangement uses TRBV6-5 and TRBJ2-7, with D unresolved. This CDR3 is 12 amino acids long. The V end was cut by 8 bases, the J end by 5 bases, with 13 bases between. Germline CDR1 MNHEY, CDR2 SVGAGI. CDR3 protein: CASQVEVHEQYF. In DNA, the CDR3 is TGTGCCAGCCAAGTTGAAGTCCACGAGCAGTACTTC.

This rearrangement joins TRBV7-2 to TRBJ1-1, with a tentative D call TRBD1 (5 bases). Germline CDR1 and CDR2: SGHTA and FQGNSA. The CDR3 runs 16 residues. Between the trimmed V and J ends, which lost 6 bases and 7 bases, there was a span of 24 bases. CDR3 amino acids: CASRYRGGDGIGEAFF. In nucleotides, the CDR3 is TGTGCCAGCAGATATCGGGGCGGGGACGGGATAGGTGAAGCTTTCTTT.

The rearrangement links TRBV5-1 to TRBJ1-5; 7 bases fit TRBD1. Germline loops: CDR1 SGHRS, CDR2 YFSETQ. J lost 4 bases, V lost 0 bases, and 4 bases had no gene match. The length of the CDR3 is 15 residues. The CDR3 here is CASSLVPGGNQPQHF. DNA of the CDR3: TGCGCCAGCAGCTTGGTTCCAGGGGGAAATCAGCCCCAGCATTTT.

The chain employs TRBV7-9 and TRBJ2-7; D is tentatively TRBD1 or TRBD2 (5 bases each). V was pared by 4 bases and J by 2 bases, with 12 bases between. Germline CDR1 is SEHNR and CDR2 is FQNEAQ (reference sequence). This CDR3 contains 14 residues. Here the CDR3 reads CASSSRGRTYEQYF. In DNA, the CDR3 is TGTGCCAGCAGCTCGAGGGGCAGAACCTACGAGCAGTACTTC.

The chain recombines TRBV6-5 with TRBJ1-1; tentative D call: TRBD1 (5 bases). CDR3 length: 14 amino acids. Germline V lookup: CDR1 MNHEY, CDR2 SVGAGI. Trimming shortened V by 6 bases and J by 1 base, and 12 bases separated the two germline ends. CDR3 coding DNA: TGTGCCAGCAGGGCTCGGGGGGGGAACACTGAAGCTTTCTTT. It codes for CASRARGGNTEAFF.

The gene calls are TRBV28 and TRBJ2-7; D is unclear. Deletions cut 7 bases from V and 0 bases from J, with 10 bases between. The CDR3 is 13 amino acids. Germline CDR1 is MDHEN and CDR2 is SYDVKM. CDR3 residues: CASTDQSSYEQYF. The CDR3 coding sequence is TGTGCCAGCACCGATCAGAGCTCCTACGAGCAGTACTTC.